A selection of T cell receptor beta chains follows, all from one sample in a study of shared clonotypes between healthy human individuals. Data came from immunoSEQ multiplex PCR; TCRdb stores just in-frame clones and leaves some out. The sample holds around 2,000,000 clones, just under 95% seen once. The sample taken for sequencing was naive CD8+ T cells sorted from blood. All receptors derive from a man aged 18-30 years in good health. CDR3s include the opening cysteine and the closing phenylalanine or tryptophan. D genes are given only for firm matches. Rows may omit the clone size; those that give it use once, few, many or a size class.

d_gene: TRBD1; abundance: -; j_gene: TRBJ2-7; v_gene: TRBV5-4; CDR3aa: CASSGDRGPYEQYF; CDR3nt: TGTGCCAGCAGCGGCGACAGGGGCCCCTACGAGCAGTACTTC
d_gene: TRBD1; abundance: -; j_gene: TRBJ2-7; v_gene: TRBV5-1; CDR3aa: CASSLGTGAGEQYF; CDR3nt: TGCGCCAGCAGCTTGGGGACAGGGGCGGGCGAGCAGTACTTC
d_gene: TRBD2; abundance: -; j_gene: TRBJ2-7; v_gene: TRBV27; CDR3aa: CASSSGGSGRHEQYF; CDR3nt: TGTGCCAGCAGTTCCGGTGGTAGCGGGAGACACGAGCAGTACTTC
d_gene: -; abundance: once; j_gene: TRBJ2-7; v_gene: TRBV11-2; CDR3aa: CASSGDIPYEQYF; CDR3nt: TGTGCCAGCTCGGGGGACATTCCCTACGAGCAGTACTTC
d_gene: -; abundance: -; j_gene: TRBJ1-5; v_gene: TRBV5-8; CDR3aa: CASSHAPNSNQPQHF; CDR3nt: TGTGCCAGCAGCCATGCACCAAATAGCAATCAGCCCCAGCATTTT
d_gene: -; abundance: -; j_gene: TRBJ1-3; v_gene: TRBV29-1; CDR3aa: CSVGGSRDTIYF; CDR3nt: TGCAGCGTCGGAGGGTCCCGAGACACCATATATTTT
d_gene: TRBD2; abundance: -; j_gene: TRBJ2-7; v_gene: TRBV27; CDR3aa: CASSLVGVAGVSYEQYF; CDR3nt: TGTGCCAGCAGTTTGGTCGGGGTAGCGGGGGTCAGCTACGAGCAGTACTTC
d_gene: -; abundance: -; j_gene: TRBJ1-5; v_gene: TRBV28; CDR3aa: CASSFGLNQPQHF; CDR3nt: TGTGCCAGCAGTTTCGGCCTAAATCAGCCCCAGCATTTT
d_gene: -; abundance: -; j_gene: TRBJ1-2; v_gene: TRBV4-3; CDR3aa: CASSQDLDIWSYGYTF; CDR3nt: TGCGCCAGCAGCCAAGATCTCGATATTTGGTCATATGGCTACACCTTC
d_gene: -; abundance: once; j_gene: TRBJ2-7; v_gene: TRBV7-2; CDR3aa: CASSPRAGSSYEQYF; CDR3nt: TGTGCCAGCAGTCCACGGGCGGGGAGCTCCTACGAGCAGTACTTC
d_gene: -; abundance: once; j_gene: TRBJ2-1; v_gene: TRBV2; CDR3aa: CASSLAYNEQFF; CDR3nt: TGTGCCAGCAGTCTGGCCTACAATGAGCAGTTCTTC
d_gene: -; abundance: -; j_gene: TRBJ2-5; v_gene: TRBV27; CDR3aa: CASSIIQGGETQYF; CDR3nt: TGTGCCAGCAGTATTATCCAGGGTGGTGAGACCCAGTACTTC
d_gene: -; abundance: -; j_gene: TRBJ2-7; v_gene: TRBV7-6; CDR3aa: CASSRLGAEQYF; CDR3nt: TGTGCCAGCAGCCGCCTGGGTGCCGAGCAGTACTTC
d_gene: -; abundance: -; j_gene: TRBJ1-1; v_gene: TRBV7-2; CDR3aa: CASSSHMGAITKSTEAFF; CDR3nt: TGTGCCAGCAGCTCCCATATGGGGGCCATAACGAAGAGCACTGAAGCTTTCTTT
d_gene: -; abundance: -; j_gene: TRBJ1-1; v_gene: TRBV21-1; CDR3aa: CASSKTKGATEAFF; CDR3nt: TGTGCCAGCAGCAAAACTAAGGGGGCCACTGAAGCTTTCTTT
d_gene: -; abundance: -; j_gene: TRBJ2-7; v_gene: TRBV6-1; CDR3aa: CASSEMGGPPYEQYF; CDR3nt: TGTGCCAGCAGTGAAATGGGGGGGCCGCCGTACGAGCAGTACTTC
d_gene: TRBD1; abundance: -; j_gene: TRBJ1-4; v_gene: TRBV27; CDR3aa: CASSFGTGTGEAKLFF; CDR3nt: TGTGCCAGCAGTTTCGGCACCGGGACAGGGGAGGCAAAACTGTTTTTT
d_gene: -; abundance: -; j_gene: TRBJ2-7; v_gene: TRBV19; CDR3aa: CASSMGAAYEQYF; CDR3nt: TGTGCCAGTAGTATGGGGGCGGCCTACGAGCAGTACTTC
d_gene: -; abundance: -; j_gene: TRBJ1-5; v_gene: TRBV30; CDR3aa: CAWSVGLNQPQHF; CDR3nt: TGTGCCTGGAGTGTTGGGCTTAATCAGCCCCAGCATTTT
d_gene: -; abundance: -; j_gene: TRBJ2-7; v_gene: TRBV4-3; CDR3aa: CASSQEGRGYEQYF; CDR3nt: TGCGCCAGCAGCCAAGAGGGGCGGGGCTACGAGCAGTACTTC
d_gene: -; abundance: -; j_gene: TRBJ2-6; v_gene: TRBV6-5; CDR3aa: CATEEGTGANVLTF; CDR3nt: TGTGCCACGGAAGAAGGGACTGGGGCCAACGTCCTGACTTTC
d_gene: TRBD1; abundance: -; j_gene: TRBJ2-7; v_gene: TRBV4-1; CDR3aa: CASSQILTGTYEQYF; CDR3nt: TGCGCCAGCAGCCAAATTCTGACAGGGACCTACGAGCAGTACTTC
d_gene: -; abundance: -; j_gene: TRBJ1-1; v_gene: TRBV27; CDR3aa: CASSLLGGGEAFF; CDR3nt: TGTGCCAGCAGTTTATTAGGGGGTGGTGAAGCTTTCTTT
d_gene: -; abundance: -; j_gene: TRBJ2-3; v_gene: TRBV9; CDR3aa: CASSVGVGDTQYF; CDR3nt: TGTGCCAGCAGCGTAGGAGTAGGAGATACGCAGTATTTT
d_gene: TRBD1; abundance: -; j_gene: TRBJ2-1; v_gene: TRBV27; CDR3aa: CASALRDSNEQFF; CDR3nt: TGTGCCAGCGCTTTACGGGACAGCAATGAGCAGTTCTTC
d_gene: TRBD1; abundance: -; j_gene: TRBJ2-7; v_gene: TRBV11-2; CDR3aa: CASSLWGQDQYF; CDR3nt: TGTGCCAGCAGCTTATGGGGACAGGATCAGTACTTC
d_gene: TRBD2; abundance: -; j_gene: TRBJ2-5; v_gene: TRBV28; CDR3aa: CASSAGLAIQETQYF; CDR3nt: TGTGCCAGCAGTGCGGGACTAGCGATTCAAGAGACCCAGTACTTC
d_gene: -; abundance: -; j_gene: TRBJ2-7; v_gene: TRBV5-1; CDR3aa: CASSLGVSVGVYEQYF; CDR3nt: TGCGCCAGCAGCTTGGGGGTTAGTGTGGGAGTCTACGAGCAGTACTTC
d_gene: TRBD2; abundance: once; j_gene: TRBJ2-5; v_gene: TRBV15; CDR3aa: CATSPSPGTSAQETQYF; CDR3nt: TGTGCCACCAGCCCGAGTCCCGGGACTAGCGCCCAAGAGACCCAGTACTTC
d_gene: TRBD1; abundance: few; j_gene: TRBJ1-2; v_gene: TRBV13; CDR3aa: CASSSSEGAVNGYTF; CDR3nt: TGTGCCAGCAGCTCTTCAGAGGGGGCGGTGAATGGCTACACCTTC
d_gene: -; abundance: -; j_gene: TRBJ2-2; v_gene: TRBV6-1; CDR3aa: CASSEKGRTGELFF; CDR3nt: TGTGCCAGCAGTGAAAAAGGGCGGACCGGGGAGCTGTTTTTT
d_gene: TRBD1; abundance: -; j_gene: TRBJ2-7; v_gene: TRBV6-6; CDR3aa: CASSLQGAYEQYF; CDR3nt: TGTGCCAGCAGTCTTCAGGGGGCATACGAGCAGTACTTC
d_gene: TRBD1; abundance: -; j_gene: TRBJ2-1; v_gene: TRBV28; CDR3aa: CASSLGQTYNEQFF; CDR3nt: TGTGCCAGCAGTCTGGGACAGACCTACAATGAGCAGTTCTTC
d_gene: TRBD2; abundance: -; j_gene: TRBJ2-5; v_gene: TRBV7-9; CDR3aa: CASSPSSGQETQYF; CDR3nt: TGTGCCAGCAGCCCCTCTAGCGGCCAAGAGACCCAGTACTTC
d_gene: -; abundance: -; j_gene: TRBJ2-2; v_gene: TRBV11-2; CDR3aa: CASTSGSSYTGELFF; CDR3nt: TGTGCCAGCACCTCGGGGAGCAGCTACACCGGGGAGCTGTTTTTT
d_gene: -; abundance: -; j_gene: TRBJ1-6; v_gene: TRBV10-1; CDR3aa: CASSEGYPDDSPLHF; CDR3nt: TGCGCCAGCAGTGAGGGTTATCCGGATGATTCACCCCTCCACTTT
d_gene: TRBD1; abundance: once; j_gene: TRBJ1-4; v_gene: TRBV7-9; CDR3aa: CASSPTDDRGGNEKLFF; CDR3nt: TGTGCCAGCAGCCCTACGGACGACAGGGGAGGAAATGAAAAACTGTTTTTT
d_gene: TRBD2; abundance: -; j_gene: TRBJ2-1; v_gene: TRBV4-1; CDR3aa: CASSQVLAGGPRDEQFF; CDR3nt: TGCGCCAGCAGCCAAGTATTAGCGGGAGGGCCTCGGGATGAGCAGTTCTTC
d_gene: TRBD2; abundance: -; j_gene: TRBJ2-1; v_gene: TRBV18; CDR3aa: CASSPYVAGGENEQFF; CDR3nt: TGTGCCAGCTCACCATATGTAGCGGGAGGAGAAAATGAGCAGTTCTTC
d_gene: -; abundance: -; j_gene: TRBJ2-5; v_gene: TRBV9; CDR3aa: CASSVAKNQETQYF; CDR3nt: TGTGCCAGCAGCGTAGCTAAAAACCAAGAGACCCAGTACTTC
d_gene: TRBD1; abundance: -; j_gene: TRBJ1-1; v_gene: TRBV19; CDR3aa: CASSPGQGNTEAFF; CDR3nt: TGTGCCAGTAGCCCGGGACAGGGGAACACTGAAGCTTTCTTT
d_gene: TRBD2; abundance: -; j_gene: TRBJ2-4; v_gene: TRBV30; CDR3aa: CAWSKAGGGNIQYF; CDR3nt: TGTGCCTGGAGTAAAGCGGGAGGGGGGAACATTCAGTACTTC
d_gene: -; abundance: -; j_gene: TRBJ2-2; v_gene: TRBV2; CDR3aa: CASGGDTGELFF; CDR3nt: TGTGCCAGCGGCGGGGACACCGGGGAGCTGTTTTTT
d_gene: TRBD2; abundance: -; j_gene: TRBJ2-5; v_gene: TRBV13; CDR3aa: CASSLRLAGGPGQETQYF; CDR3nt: TGTGCCAGCAGCTTGAGGCTAGCGGGGGGGCCAGGGCAAGAGACCCAGTACTTC
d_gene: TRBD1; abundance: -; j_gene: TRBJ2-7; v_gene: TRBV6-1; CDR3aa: CASRRTGVNEQYF; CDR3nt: TGTGCCAGCAGGAGGACAGGGGTCAACGAGCAGTACTTC
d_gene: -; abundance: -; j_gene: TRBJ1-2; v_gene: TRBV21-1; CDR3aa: CASSEPRRQGVSGYTF; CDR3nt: TGTGCCAGCAGCGAACCCCGAAGACAGGGGGTCAGCGGCTACACCTTC
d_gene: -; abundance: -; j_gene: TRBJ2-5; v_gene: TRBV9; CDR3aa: CASSVGVGVQETQYF; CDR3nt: TGTGCCAGCAGCGTAGGGGTCGGGGTACAAGAGACCCAGTACTTC
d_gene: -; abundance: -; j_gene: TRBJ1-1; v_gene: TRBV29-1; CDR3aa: CSVDDSEAFF; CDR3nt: TGCAGCGTTGATGACAGTGAAGCTTTCTTT
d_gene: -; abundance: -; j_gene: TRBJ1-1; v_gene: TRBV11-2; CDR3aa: CASSRTPGTEAFF; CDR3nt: TGTGCCAGCAGCCGTACCCCGGGCACTGAAGCTTTCTTT
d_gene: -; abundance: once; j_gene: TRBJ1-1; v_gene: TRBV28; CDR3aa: CASSFGGRTGTEAFF; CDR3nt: TGTGCCAGCAGTTTTGGGGGGCGTACGGGCACTGAAGCTTTCTTT
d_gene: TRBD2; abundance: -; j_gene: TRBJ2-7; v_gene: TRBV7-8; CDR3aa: CASSPGLAGGLPYEQYF; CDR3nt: TGTGCCAGCAGCCCGGGACTAGCGGGAGGTTTACCCTACGAGCAGTACTTC
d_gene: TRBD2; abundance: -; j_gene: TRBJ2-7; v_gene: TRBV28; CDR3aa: CASSLGGGAGEQYF; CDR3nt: TGTGCCAGCAGTTTAGGCGGGGGGGCCGGTGAGCAGTACTTC